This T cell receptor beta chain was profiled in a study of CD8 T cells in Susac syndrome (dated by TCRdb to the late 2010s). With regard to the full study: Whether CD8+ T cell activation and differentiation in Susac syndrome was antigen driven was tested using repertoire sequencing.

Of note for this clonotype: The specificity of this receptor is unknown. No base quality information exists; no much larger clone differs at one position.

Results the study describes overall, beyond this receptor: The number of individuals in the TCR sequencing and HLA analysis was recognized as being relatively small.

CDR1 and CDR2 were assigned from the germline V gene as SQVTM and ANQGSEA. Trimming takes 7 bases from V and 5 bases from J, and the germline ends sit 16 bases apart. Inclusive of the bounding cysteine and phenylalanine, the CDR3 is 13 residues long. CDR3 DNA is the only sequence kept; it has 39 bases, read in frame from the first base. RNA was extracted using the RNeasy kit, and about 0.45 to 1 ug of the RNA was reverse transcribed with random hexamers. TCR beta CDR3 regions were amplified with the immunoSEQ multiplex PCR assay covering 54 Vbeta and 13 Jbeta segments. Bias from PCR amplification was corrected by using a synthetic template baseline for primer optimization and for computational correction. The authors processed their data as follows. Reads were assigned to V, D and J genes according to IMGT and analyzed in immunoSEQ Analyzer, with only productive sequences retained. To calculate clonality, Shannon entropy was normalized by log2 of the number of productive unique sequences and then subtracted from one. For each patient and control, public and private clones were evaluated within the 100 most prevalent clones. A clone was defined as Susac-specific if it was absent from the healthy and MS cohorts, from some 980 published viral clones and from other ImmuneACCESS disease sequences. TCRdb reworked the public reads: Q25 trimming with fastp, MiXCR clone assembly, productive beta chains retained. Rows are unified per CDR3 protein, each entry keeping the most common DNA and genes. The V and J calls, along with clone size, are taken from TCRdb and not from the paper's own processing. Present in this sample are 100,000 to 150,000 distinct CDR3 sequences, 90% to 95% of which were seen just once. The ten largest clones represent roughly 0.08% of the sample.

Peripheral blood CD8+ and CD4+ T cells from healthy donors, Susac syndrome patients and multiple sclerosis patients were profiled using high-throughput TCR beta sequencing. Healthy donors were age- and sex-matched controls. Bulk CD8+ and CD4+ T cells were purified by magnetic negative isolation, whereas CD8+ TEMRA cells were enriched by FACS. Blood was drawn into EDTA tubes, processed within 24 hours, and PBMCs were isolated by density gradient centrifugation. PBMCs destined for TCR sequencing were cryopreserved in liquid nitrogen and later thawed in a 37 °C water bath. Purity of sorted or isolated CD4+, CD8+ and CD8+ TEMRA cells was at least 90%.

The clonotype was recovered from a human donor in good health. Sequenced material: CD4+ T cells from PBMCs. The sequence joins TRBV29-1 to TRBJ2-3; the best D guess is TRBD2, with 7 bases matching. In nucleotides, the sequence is TGCAGCGGGGGGGGCGGGCAAGAAGATACGCAGTATTTT. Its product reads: CSGGGGQEDTQYF.